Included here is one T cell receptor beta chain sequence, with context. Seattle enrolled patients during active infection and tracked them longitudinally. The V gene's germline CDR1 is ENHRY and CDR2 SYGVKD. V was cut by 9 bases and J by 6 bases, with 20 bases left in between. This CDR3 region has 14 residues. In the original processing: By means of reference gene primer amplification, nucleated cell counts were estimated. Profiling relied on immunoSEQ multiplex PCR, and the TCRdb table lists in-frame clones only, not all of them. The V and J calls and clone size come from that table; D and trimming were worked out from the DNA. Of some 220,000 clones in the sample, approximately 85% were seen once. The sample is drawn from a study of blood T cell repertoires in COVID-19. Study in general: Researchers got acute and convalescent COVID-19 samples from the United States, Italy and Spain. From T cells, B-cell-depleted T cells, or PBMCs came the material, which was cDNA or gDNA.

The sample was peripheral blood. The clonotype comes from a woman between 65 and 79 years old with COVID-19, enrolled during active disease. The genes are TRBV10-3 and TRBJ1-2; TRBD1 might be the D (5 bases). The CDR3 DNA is TGTGCCATACGCCAGGGTGGAGGGACTCATGGCTACACCTTC. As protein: CAIRQGGGTHGYTF.